This T cell receptor beta chain was profiled in a study of cytomegalovirus exposure and HLA in healthy donors. Study-wide context: Early on, a data release was issued that held approximately 92 million unique TCRs from HLA-typed donors.

With 60 Vbeta and 13 Jbeta primers, the PCR was carried out. Sequenced by immunoSEQ multiplex PCR; TCRdb stores in-frame clones only, minus some. The sample holds roughly 200,000 clones, 70% to 80% seen once. Study-wide results and caveats: Across all donors, roughly uniform sequencing depth was an assumption of the presence/absence analyses. Because they were indistinguishable, some V segments, including TRBV6-2 and TRBV6-3, were excluded. After further analysis at a later stage, roughly 16,000 TCR beta sequences were associated with HLA alleles at 0.05 false discovery rate.

Regarding this clone: No antigen is known for it.

Germline lookup yields CDR1 MGHDK and CDR2 SYGVNS. V dropped 1 base and J dropped 7 bases, with 13 bases sitting between them. This CDR3 is 15 amino acids long. The sample comprised PBMCs. This TCR was recovered from a man aged 55 to 70 in good health and CMV-seronegative. The rearrangement links TRBV25-1 to TRBJ2-2; D is possibly TRBD2 (6 bases). CDR3 region: CASSELGGEGGELFF. Written as DNA, the CDR3 is TGTGCCAGCAGTGAATTGGGGGGAGAGGGCGGGGAGCTGTTTTTT.